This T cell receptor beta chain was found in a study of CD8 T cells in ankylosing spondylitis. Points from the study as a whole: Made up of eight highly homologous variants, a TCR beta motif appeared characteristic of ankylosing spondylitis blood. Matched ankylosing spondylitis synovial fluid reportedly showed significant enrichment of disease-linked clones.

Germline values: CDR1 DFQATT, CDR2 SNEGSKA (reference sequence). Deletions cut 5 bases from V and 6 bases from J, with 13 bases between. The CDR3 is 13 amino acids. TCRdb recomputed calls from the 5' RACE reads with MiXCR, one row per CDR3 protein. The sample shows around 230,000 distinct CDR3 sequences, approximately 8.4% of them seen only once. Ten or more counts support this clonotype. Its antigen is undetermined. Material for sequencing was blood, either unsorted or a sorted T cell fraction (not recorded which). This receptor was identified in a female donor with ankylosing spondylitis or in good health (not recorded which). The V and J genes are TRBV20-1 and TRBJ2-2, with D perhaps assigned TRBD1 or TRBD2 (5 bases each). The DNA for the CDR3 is TGCAGTGCTCCGGGACGTGCCCCCGGGGAGCTGTTTTTT. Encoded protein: CSAPGRAPGELFF.